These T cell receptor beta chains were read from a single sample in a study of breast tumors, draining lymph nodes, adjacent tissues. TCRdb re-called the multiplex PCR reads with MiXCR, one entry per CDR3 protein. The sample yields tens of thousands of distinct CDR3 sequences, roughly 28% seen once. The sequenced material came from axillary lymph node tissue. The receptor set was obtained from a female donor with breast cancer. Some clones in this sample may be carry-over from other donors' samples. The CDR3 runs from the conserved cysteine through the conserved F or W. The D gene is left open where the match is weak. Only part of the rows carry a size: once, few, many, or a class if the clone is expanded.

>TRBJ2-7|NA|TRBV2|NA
CASSEFPYEQYF
TGTGCCAGCAGTGAATTTCCCTACGAGCAGTACTTC
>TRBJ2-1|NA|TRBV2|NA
CARAPPRGVNNEQFF
TGTGCTAGAGCCCCCCCTAGAGGGGTCAACAATGAGCAGTTCTTC
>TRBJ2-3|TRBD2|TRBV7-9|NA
CASNLAGTDAQYF
TGTGCCAGTAATCTAGCGGGCACAGATGCGCAGTATTTT
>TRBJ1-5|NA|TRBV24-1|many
CATSAPGQNQPQHF
TGTGCCACCAGTGCTCCCGGACAGAATCAGCCCCAGCATTTT
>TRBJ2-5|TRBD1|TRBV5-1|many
CASSLGTGIQETQYF
TGCGCCAGCAGCTTGGGGACAGGGATTCAAGAGACCCAGTACTTC
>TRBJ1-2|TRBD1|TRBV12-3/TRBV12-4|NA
CASSQTGDGYTF
TGTGCCAGCAGTCAGACAGGGGATGGCTACACCTTC
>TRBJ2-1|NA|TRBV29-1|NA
CSVVRDYNEQFF
TGCAGCGTCGTCCGGGACTACAATGAGCAGTTCTTC
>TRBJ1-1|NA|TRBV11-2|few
CASSLGGRNPAFF
TGTGCCAGCAGCTTAGGGGGGAGGAATCCAGCTTTCTTT
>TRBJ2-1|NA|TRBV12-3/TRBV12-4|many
CASSLVAQSRPLNEQFF
TGTGCCAGCAGTCTCGTTGCTCAGTCTAGACCCCTCAATGAGCAGTTCTTC
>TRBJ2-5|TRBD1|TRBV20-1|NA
CSASLLGGVQETQYF
TGCAGTGCTAGCCTTCTAGGGGGCGTTCAAGAGACCCAGTACTTC
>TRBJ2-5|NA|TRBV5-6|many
CASSLVRAETQYF
TGTGCCAGCAGCTTAGTCAGGGCAGAGACCCAGTACTTC
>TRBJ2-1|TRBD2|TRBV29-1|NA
CSVERDSSYNEQFF
TGCAGCGTGGAGCGGGATAGCTCCTACAATGAGCAGTTCTTC
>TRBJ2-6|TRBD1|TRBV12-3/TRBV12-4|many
CASSSTPGQGISGANVLTF
TGTGCCAGCAGTTCAACACCGGGACAGGGGATCTCTGGGGCCAACGTCCTGACTTTC
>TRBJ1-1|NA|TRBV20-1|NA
CSARPPTASNTEAFF
TGCAGTGCTAGACCCCCGACAGCCTCAAACACTGAAGCTTTCTTT
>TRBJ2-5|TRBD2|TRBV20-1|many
CSASQTSGIGTQYF
TGCAGTGCTAGCCAGACTAGCGGGATTGGGACCCAGTACTTC
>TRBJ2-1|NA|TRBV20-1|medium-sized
CSAGASVEQFF
TGCAGTGCTGGCGCGTCGGTTGAGCAGTTCTTC
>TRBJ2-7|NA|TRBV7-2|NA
CASSFYICSVGLLGDPYEQYF
NA
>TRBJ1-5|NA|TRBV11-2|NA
CASSLGGEQPQHF
TGTGCCAGCAGCTTAGGGGGTGAGCAGCCCCAGCATTTT
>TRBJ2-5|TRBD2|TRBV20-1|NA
CSARDGTSGRQETQYF
TGCAGTGCTAGAGATGGGACTAGCGGGAGACAAGAGACCCAGTACTTC
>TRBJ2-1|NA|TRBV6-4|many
CASSRTRDNEQFF
TGTGCCAGCAGCAGGACGAGAGACAATGAGCAGTTCTTC
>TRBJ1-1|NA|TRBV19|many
CASSAQITSTEAFF
TGTGCCAGTAGCGCACAAATTACAAGCACTGAAGCTTTCTTT
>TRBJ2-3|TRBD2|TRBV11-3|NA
CASSLGTSGSDTQYF
TGTGCCAGCAGCCTCGGGACTAGCGGGTCAGATACGCAGTATTTT
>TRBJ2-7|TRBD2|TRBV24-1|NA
CATSDLTSGSLDEQYF
TGTGCCACCAGTGATTTGACTAGCGGGAGTTTGGACGAGCAGTACTTC
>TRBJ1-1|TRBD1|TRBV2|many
CASSATGRNTEAFF
TGTGCCAGCAGTGCGACAGGGCGGAACACTGAAGCTTTCTTT
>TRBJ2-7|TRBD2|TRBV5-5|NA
CASSLVQRDGQYF
TGTGCCAGCAGCTTGGTACAGCGGGACGGGCAGTACTTC
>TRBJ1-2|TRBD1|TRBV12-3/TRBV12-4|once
CASSRGNYGYTF
TGTGCCAGCAGCAGGGGGAACTATGGCTACACCTTC
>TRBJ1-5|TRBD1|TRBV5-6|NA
CASRALSGGLGNEHF
TGTGCCAGCAGGGCTTTATCAGGGGGGCTGGGCAATGAGCATTTT
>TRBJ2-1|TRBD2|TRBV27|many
CASRELLAGAGEQFF
TGTGCCAGCAGAGAACTACTAGCGGGAGCGGGTGAGCAGTTCTTC
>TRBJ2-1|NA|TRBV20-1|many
CSARDPRVRSGEQFF
TGCAGTGCTAGAGATCCTCGGGTCCGGTCGGGTGAGCAGTTCTTC
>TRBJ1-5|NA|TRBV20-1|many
CSARAGLGNQPQHF
TGCAGTGCTAGAGCGGGGCTCGGCAATCAGCCCCAGCATTTT
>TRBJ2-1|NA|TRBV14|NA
CASSQRTTQFF
TGTGCCAGCAGCCAAAGAACTACGCAGTTCTTC
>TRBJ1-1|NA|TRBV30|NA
CAWSQDLNTEAFF
TGTGCCTGGAGTCAGGACCTGAACACTGAAGCTTTCTTT
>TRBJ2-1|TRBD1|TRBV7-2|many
CASSLRQGAIDEQFF
TGTGCCAGCAGCCTGCGACAGGGGGCTATCGATGAGCAGTTCTTC
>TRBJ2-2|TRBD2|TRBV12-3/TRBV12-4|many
CASRWTSGRSGELFF
TGTGCCAGCAGGTGGACTAGCGGGAGATCCGGGGAGCTGTTTTTT
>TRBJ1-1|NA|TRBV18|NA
CASSVDQNTEAFF
TGTGCCAGCTCAGTGGACCAGAACACTGAAGCTTTCTTT
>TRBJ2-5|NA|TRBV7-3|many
CASSSLPTETQYF
TGTGCCAGCAGCTCCTTACCTACGGAGACCCAGTACTTC
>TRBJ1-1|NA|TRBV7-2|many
CASSLGSGTEAFF
TGTGCCAGCAGCTTGGGGAGCGGCACTGAAGCTTTCTTT
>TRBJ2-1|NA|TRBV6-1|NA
CASGHTRYNNEQFF
TGTGCCAGCGGGCACACTAGGTACAACAATGAGCAGTTCTTC
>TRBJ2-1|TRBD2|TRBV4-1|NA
CASSGTSDYNEQFF
TGCGCCAGCAGCGGGACTAGCGACTACAATGAGCAGTTCTTC
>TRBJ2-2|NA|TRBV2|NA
CASSTPGNAQYFGPGTGELFF
NA
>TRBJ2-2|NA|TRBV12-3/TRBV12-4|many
CASSLVLDTGELFF
TGTGCCAGCAGTTTAGTTCTGGACACCGGGGAGCTGTTTTTT